This is a list of T cell receptor beta chains from one sample in a study of blood T cells in healthy people across ages. MiXCR, run by TCRdb on the 5' RACE reads, gives a single entry per CDR3 protein. The sample contains about 750,000 distinct CDR3 sequences, about 48% of which appear only once. Specimen: blood. Receptors were obtained from a man aged 80 or over in good health. CDR3s include the opening cysteine and the closing phenylalanine or tryptophan. Each record gives: D gene, J gene, clone size, V gene, CDR3 protein, CDR3 DNA. A D gene is named only where the DNA matches it firmly. For some rows the clone size is stated as once, few or many, or as a class when expanded; others skip it.

D: -
J: TRBJ2-3
size: few
V: TRBV7-2
CDR3: CASSPHNVFQQYF
DNA: TGTGCCAGCAGCCCGCACAATGTATTTCAGCAGTATTTT

D: TRBD1
J: TRBJ2-5
size: -
V: TRBV20-1
CDR3: CSARPQQGFTKETQYF
DNA: TGCAGTGCTAGACCCCAACAGGGGTTTACCAAAGAGACCCAGTACTTC

D: TRBD2
J: TRBJ2-7
size: -
V: TRBV6-5
CDR3: CASSYSGTSGKNEQYF
DNA: TGTGCCAGCAGTTACTCGGGGACTAGCGGGAAGAACGAGCAGTACTTC

D: -
J: TRBJ2-7
size: few
V: TRBV29-1
CDR3: CSVSRLSGGEQYF
DNA: TGCAGCGTGAGTAGACTTTCTGGGGGCGAGCAGTACTTC

D: -
J: TRBJ2-1
size: -
V: TRBV7-2
CDR3: CASSLPGLDYNEQFF
DNA: TGTGCCAGCAGCTTGCCGGGACTGGATTACAATGAGCAGTTCTTC

D: -
J: TRBJ2-7
size: -
V: TRBV7-3
CDR3: CASSLIPGPYEQYF
DNA: TGTGCCAGCAGCTTAATACCAGGACCCTACGAGCAGTACTTC

D: -
J: TRBJ2-1
size: -
V: TRBV15
CDR3: CATSRDWGSASEQFF
DNA: TGTGCCACCAGCAGAGATTGGGGTAGCGCAAGTGAGCAGTTCTTC

D: -
J: TRBJ2-7
size: -
V: TRBV28
CDR3: CASSLTGSSSYEQYF
DNA: TGTGCCAGCAGTCTTACAGGGTCCTCTTCCTACGAGCAGTACTTC

D: -
J: TRBJ2-7
size: -
V: TRBV4-2
CDR3: CASSQEGLALSYEQYF
DNA: TGTGCCAGCAGCCAAGAAGGCCTAGCGCTCTCCTACGAGCAGTACTTC

D: -
J: TRBJ2-7
size: -
V: TRBV5-1
CDR3: CASTRSSPSYEQYF
DNA: TGCGCCAGCACCCGATCCAGCCCCTCCTACGAGCAGTACTTC

D: -
J: TRBJ2-7
size: -
V: TRBV27
CDR3: CASSPGVHEQYF
DNA: TGTGCCAGCAGCCCGGGGGTTCACGAGCAGTACTTC

D: TRBD1
J: TRBJ2-7
size: few
V: TRBV10-3
CDR3: CAISESGQVRTYEQYF
DNA: TGTGCCATCAGTGAGTCCGGACAGGTCCGGACCTACGAGCAGTACTTC

D: -
J: TRBJ1-1
size: once
V: TRBV6-1
CDR3: CASILGGSMNTEAFF
DNA: TGTGCCAGCATCCTGGGGGGGTCAATGAACACTGAAGCTTTCTTT

D: TRBD2
J: TRBJ2-7
size: few
V: TRBV5-5
CDR3: CASSLPTSGTSYEQYF
DNA: TGTGCCAGCAGCTTGCCCACTAGCGGGACCTCCTACGAGCAGTACTTC

D: -
J: TRBJ1-2
size: few
V: TRBV12-3/TRBV12-4
CDR3: CASTNSGRAPLEGYTF
DNA: TGTGCCAGCACCAATAGTGGAAGGGCTCCCTTGGAGGGCTACACCTTC

D: TRBD1
J: TRBJ1-1
size: -
V: TRBV12-3/TRBV12-4
CDR3: CASSASTGGNTEAFF
DNA: TGTGCCAGCAGTGCCTCGACAGGGGGGAACACTGAAGCTTTCTTT

D: TRBD2
J: TRBJ2-7
size: -
V: TRBV20-1
CDR3: CSAREGSGRRNEQYF
DNA: TGCAGTGCTCGTGAGGGTAGCGGGAGGCGGAATGAGCAGTACTTC

D: TRBD1
J: TRBJ2-1
size: -
V: TRBV29-1
CDR3: CSVAGQGYNEQFF
DNA: TGCAGCGTTGCTGGACAGGGGTACAATGAGCAGTTCTTC

D: TRBD2
J: TRBJ2-7
size: -
V: TRBV20-1
CDR3: CSARSGLAGKTYEQYF
DNA: TGCAGTGCTAGATCGGGACTAGCGGGAAAAACCTACGAGCAGTACTTC

D: TRBD1
J: TRBJ2-1
size: -
V: TRBV20-1
CDR3: CSARDRIRGRAYNEQFF
DNA: TGCAGTGCTAGAGATAGGATCAGGGGGCGCGCCTACAATGAGCAGTTCTTC

D: TRBD1
J: TRBJ2-1
size: -
V: TRBV29-1
CDR3: CSVDRGRNERFF
DNA: TGCAGCGTAGACAGGGGGCGGAATGAGCGGTTCTTC

D: TRBD1
J: TRBJ2-6
size: few
V: TRBV7-3
CDR3: CASSLVAGGSSGANVLTF
DNA: TGTGCCAGCAGCTTAGTGGCAGGGGGCTCCTCTGGGGCCAACGTCCTGACTTTC

D: TRBD1
J: TRBJ1-2
size: -
V: TRBV20-1
CDR3: CSARNPGQGASSYGYTF
DNA: TGCAGTGCTAGGAATCCGGGACAGGGGGCTTCGAGCTATGGCTACACCTTC

D: -
J: TRBJ2-1
size: -
V: TRBV16
CDR3: CASSQQSSSYNEQFF
DNA: TGTGCCAGCAGCCAGCAATCAAGCTCCTACAATGAGCAGTTCTTC

D: -
J: TRBJ2-2
size: once
V: TRBV11-3
CDR3: CASSLGLAGELFF
DNA: TGTGCCAGCAGCTTAGGTCTAGCAGGGGAGCTGTTTTTT

D: -
J: TRBJ2-1
size: -
V: TRBV20-1
CDR3: CSARVTSFWGTGEQFF
DNA: TGCAGTGCTCGGGTTACCAGCTTCTGGGGCACGGGTGAGCAGTTCTTC

D: -
J: TRBJ2-7
size: few
V: TRBV29-1
CDR3: CSVGIRGEKQYF
DNA: TGCAGCGTTGGAATCAGGGGGGAAAAGCAGTACTTC

D: -
J: TRBJ2-4
size: -
V: TRBV6-6
CDR3: CAGSRDVLAKNIQYF
DNA: TGTGCCGGCAGTCGGGACGTACTAGCCAAAAACATTCAGTACTTC

D: -
J: TRBJ2-2
size: -
V: TRBV20-1
CDR3: CSARDLGLAPTGELFF
DNA: TGCAGTGCTAGAGATCTGGGCCTAGCGCCAACCGGGGAGCTGTTTTTT

D: TRBD2
J: TRBJ2-1
size: -
V: TRBV20-1
CDR3: CSASVLAGPFYNEQFF
DNA: TGCAGTGCTAGTGTCCTAGCGGGACCGTTCTACAATGAGCAGTTCTTC

D: -
J: TRBJ2-3
size: -
V: TRBV18
CDR3: CASSPSSDNTQYF
DNA: TGTGCCAGCTCACCGTCGAGCGACAATACGCAGTATTTT

D: -
J: TRBJ2-7
size: -
V: TRBV5-6
CDR3: CAGTRQVLNEQYF
DNA: TGTGCCGGAACGCGCCAGGTTCTCAATGAGCAGTACTTC

D: TRBD1
J: TRBJ1-2
size: -
V: TRBV29-1
CDR3: CSVQGQGGYTF
DNA: TGCAGCGTACAGGGGCAGGGAGGCTACACCTTC

D: -
J: TRBJ2-1
size: once
V: TRBV11-3
CDR3: CASSLGRAAYNGQFF
DNA: TGTGCCAGCAGCTTAGGACGAGCCGCCTACAATGGGCAGTTCTTC

D: -
J: TRBJ2-3
size: -
V: TRBV21-1
CDR3: CASSKTGGPEFRYTYF
DNA: TGTGCCAGCAGCAAAACGGGGGGCCCGGAGTTCAGATACACGTATTTT

D: -
J: TRBJ2-7
size: -
V: TRBV11-2
CDR3: CASSSPGPTAEQYF
DNA: TGTGCCAGCAGCTCTCCGGGTCCCACGGCCGAGCAGTACTTC

D: -
J: TRBJ1-2
size: -
V: TRBV5-1
CDR3: CPSSVEQDAGYTF
DNA: TGCCCCAGCAGCGTGGAACAGGACGCTGGCTACACCTTC

D: TRBD1
J: TRBJ1-1
size: -
V: TRBV12-3/TRBV12-4
CDR3: CASSYDRGNTEAFF
DNA: TGTGCCAGCAGCTACGACAGGGGAAACACTGAAGCTTTCTTT

D: TRBD1
J: TRBJ1-4
size: -
V: TRBV4-1
CDR3: CASSQDLGQVNEKLFF
DNA: TGCGCCAGCAGCCAAGATCTGGGACAGGTTAATGAAAAACTGTTTTTT

D: -
J: TRBJ2-1
size: -
V: TRBV24-1
CDR3: CATSDFDNDGYNEQFF
DNA: TGTGCCACCAGTGATTTTGATAACGACGGGTACAATGAGCAGTTCTTC

D: TRBD2
J: TRBJ2-3
size: -
V: TRBV7-8
CDR3: CASSTEGSGSRYAYF
DNA: TGTGCCAGCAGCACAGAGGGGAGCGGGAGTAGATACGCGTATTTT

D: TRBD1
J: TRBJ1-2
size: many
V: TRBV9
CDR3: CASSTGGQANYGYTF
DNA: TGTGCCAGCAGCACCGGGGGACAGGCTAACTATGGCTACACCTTC

D: TRBD2
J: TRBJ2-1
size: -
V: TRBV10-2
CDR3: CASKQTSAYNEQFF
DNA: TGCGCCAGCAAGCAGACTAGCGCTTACAATGAGCAGTTCTTC

D: -
J: TRBJ1-4
size: few
V: TRBV6-5
CDR3: CASSSWTDREKLFF
DNA: TGTGCCAGCAGTTCTTGGACAGACCGTGAAAAACTGTTTTTT

D: TRBD2
J: TRBJ2-5
size: -
V: TRBV4-2
CDR3: CASSQDQGGGAEETQYF
DNA: TGTGCCAGCAGCCAAGATCAGGGCGGGGGGGCCGAGGAGACCCAGTACTTC

D: TRBD1
J: TRBJ1-3
size: -
V: TRBV25-1
CDR3: CASSSGGVTNTIYF
DNA: TGTGCCAGCAGTTCAGGGGGGGTGACAAACACCATATATTTT

D: -
J: TRBJ1-1
size: -
V: TRBV10-3
CDR3: CAISDPGEREAFF
DNA: TGTGCCATCAGTGATCCGGGAGAGAGAGAAGCTTTCTTT

D: TRBD1
J: TRBJ2-7
size: once
V: TRBV7-2
CDR3: CASSLDGAGGQGAREQYF
DNA: TGTGCCAGCAGCTTAGACGGGGCCGGGGGACAGGGGGCTCGCGAGCAGTACTTC

D: -
J: TRBJ2-2
size: -
V: TRBV5-1
CDR3: CASSVRQATGELFF
DNA: TGCGCCAGCAGCGTCAGACAGGCGACCGGGGAGCTGTTTTTT

D: TRBD1
J: TRBJ2-5
size: -
V: TRBV6-5
CDR3: CASSYGRWTGDTQETQYF
DNA: TGTGCCAGCAGTTACGGTCGCTGGACAGGGGATACACAAGAGACCCAGTACTTC

D: -
J: TRBJ2-5
size: once
V: TRBV7-2
CDR3: CASSRAMAPPETQYF
DNA: TGTGCCAGCAGCCGGGCGATGGCACCCCCCGAGACCCAGTACTTC

D: -
J: TRBJ1-4
size: -
V: TRBV3-1
CDR3: CASSQDGNRPMEKLFF
DNA: TGTGCCAGCAGCCAAGACGGCAACCGCCCTATGGAAAAACTGTTTTTT

D: TRBD1
J: TRBJ1-5
size: -
V: TRBV6-5
CDR3: CASSRAGGWGSQPQHF
DNA: TGTGCCAGCAGTCGGGCAGGGGGCTGGGGCAGTCAGCCCCAGCATTTT

D: TRBD1
J: TRBJ2-4
size: -
V: TRBV20-1
CDR3: CSAEDRVGNIQYF
DNA: TGCAGTGCCGAGGACAGGGTGGGGAACATTCAGTACTTC

D: -
J: TRBJ2-1
size: -
V: TRBV10-3
CDR3: CAIRGPIREQFF
DNA: TGTGCCATCCGGGGGCCGATACGAGAGCAGTTCTTC

D: -
J: TRBJ2-3
size: -
V: TRBV6-5
CDR3: CASSPLAGQGRYAYF
DNA: TGTGCCAGCAGCCCATTGGCTGGGCAGGGCAGATACGCGTATTTT

D: TRBD2
J: TRBJ2-7
size: -
V: TRBV7-8
CDR3: CASSPIAGTSGYEQYF
DNA: TGTGCCAGCAGCCCCATAGCAGGGACTAGCGGGTACGAGCAGTACTTC

D: TRBD2
J: TRBJ2-1
size: -
V: TRBV6-2/TRBV6-3
CDR3: CASSYGGLAGKSEQFF
DNA: TGTGCCAGCAGTTACGGGGGACTAGCGGGTAAGAGTGAGCAGTTCTTC

D: -
J: TRBJ1-6
size: -
V: TRBV20-1
CDR3: CSARDPGITTYNSPLHF
DNA: TGCAGTGCTAGAGATCCGGGAATTACCACCTATAATTCACCCCTCCACTTT